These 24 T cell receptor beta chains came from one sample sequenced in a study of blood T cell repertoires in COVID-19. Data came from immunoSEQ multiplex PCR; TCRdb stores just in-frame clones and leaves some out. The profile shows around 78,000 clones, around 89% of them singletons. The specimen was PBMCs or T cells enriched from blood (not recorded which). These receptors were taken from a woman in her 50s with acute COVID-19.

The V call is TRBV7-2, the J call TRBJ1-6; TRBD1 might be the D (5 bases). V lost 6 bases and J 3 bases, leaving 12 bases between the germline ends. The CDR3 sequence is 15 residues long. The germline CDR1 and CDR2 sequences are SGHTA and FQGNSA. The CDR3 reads CASREGPFYNSPLHF. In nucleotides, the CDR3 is TGTGCCAGCAGGGAGGGACCTTTCTATAATTCACCCCTCCACTTT. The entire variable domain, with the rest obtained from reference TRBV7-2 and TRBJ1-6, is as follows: GAGVSQSPSNKVTEKGKDVELRCDPISGHTALYWYRQSLGQGLEFLIYFQGNSAPDKSGLPSDRFSAERTGGSVSTLTIQRTQQEDSAVYLCASREGPFYNSPLHFGNGTRLTVT.

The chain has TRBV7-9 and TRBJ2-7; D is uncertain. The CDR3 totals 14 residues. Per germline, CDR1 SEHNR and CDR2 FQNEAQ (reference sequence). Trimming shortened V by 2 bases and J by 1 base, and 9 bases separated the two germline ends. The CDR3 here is CASSLSPVSYEQYF. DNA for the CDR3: TGTGCCAGCAGCTTATCTCCGGTTTCCTACGAGCAGTACTTC.

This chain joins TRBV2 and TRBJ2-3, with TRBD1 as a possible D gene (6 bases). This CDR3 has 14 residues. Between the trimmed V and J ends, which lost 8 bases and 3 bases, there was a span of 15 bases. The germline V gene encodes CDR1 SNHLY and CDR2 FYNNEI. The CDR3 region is CASSPGQGTDTQYF. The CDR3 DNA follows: TGTGCCAGCTCCCCGGGCCAGGGGACAGATACGCAGTATTTT.

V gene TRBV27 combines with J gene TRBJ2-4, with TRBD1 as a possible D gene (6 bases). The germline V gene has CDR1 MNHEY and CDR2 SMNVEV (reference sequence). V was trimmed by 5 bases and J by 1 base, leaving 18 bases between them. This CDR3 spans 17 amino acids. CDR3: CASSATFGQMAKNIQYF. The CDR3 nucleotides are TGTGCCAGCAGTGCAACCTTCGGACAGATGGCCAAAAACATTCAGTACTTC.

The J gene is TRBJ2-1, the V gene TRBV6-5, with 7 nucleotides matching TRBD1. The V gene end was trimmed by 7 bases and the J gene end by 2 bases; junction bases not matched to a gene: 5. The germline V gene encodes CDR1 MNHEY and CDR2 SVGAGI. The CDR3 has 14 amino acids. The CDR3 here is CASKIGTAYNEQFF. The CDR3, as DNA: TGTGCCAGCAAGATCGGGACAGCCTACAATGAGCAGTTCTTC.

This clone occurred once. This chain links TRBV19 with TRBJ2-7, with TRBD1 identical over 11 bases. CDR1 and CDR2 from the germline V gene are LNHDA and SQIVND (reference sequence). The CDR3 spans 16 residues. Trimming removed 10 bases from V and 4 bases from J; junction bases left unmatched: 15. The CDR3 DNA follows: TGTGCCACTTCGCCCGGGACAGGGGGGTTACGGTACGAGCAGTACTTC. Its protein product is CATSPGTGGLRYEQYF.

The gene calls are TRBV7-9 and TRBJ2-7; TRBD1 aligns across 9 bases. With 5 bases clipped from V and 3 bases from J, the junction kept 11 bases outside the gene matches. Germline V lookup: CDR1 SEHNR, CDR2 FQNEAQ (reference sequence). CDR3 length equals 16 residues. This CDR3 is CASSGTGGYLGYEQYF. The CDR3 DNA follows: TGTGCCAGCAGCGGCACAGGGGGCTATTTGGGCTACGAGCAGTACTTC.

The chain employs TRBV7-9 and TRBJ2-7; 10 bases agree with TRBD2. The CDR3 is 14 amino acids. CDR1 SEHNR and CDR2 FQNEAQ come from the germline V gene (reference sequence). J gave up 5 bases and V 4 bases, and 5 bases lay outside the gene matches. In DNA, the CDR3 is TGTGCCAGCAGCTCACTAGCGGGACCCGACGAGCAGTACTTC. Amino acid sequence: CASSSLAGPDEQYF.

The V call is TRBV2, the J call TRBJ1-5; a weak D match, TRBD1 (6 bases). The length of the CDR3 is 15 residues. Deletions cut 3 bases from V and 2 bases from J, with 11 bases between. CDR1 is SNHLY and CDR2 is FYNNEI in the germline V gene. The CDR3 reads CASSEGGAGNQPQHF. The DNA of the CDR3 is TGTGCCAGCAGTGAGGGGGGGGCGGGCAATCAGCCCCAGCATTTT.

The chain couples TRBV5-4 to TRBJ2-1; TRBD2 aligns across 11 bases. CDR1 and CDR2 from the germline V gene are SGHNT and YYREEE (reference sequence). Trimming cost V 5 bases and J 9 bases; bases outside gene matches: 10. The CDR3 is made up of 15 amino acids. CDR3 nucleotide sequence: TGTGCCAGCAGAAAAACTAGCGGGAGTGTCGGTGAGCAGTTCTTC. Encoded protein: CASRKTSGSVGEQFF.

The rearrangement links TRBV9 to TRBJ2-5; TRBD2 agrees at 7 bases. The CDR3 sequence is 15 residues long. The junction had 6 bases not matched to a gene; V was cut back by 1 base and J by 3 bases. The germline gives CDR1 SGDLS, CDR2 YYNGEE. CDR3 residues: CASSVSGIGEETQYF. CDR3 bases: TGTGCCAGCAGCGTAAGCGGGATAGGAGAAGAGACCCAGTACTTC.

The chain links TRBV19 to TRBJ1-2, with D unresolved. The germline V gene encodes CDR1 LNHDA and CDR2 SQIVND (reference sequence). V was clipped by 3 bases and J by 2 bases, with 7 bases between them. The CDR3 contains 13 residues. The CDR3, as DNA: TGTGCCAGTAGTATGTACCAGAACTATGGCTACACCTTC. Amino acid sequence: CASSMYQNYGYTF.

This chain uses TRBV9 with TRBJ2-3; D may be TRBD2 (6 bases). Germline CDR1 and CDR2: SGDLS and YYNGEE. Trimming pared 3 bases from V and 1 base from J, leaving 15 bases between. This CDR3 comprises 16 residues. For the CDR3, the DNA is TGTGCCAGCAGCGCCCCGGGACTCTCACGCACAGATACGCAGTATTTT. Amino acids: CASSAPGLSRTDTQYF.

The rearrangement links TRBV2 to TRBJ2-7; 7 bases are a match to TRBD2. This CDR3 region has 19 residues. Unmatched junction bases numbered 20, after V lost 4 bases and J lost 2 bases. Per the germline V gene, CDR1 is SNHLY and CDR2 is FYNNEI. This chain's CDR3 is CASSVRRQGRREGTYEQYF. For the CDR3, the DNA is TGTGCCAGCAGTGTAAGGCGGCAGGGCAGGAGGGAGGGGACCTACGAGCAGTACTTC.

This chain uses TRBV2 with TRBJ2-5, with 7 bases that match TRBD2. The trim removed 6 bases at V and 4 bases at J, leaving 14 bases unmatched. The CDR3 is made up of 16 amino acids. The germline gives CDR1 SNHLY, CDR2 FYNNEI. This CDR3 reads CASRLRGGIQAETQYF. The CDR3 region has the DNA TGTGCCAGCAGACTGCGGGGAGGGATCCAAGCAGAGACCCAGTACTTC.

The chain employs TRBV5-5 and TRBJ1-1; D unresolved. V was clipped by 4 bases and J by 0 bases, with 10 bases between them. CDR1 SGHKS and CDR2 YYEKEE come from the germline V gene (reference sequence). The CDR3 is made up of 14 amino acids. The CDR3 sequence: CASSLGNLNTEAFF. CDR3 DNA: TGTGCCAGCAGCCTGGGTAATTTGAACACTGAAGCTTTCTTT.

The CDR3 loop reads CASSLRTGLADSYEQYF. The CDR3 DNA sequence: TGTGCCAGCAGCTTACGGACCGGACTAGCGGACTCCTACGAGCAGTACTTC. This chain connects TRBV7-8 to TRBJ2-7, with 10 bases that match TRBD2. CDR1 is SGHVS and CDR2 is FQNEAQ in the germline V gene. The V gene end was trimmed by 2 bases and the J gene end by 0 bases; junction bases not matched to a gene: 7. The CDR3 covers 17 residues.

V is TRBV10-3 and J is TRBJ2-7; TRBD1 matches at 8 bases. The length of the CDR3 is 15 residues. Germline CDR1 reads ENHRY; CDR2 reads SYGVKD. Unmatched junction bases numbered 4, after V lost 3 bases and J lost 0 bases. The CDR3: CAISDPGGGSYEQYF. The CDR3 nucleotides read TGTGCCATCAGTGATCCAGGGGGCGGCTCCTACGAGCAGTACTTC.

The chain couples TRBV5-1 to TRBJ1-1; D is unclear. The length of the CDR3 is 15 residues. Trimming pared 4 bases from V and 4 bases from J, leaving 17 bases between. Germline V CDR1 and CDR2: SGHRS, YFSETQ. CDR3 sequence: CASSAPDGGGTEAFF. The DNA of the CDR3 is TGCGCCAGCAGCGCGCCGGACGGAGGAGGCACTGAAGCTTTCTTT.

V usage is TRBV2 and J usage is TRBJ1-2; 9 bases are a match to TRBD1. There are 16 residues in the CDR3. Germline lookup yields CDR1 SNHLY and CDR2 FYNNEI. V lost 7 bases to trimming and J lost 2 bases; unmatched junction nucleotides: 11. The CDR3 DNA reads TGTGCCAGCAAGACAGGGGGTTTTGGTGGGAACTATGGCTACACCTTC. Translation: CASKTGGFGGNYGYTF.

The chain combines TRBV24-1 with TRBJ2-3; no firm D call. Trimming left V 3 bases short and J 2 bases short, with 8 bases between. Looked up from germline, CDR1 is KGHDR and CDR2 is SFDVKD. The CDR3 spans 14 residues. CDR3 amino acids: CATSDPRSTDTQYF. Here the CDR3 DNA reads TGTGCCACCAGTGATCCGCGGTCCACAGATACGCAGTATTTT.

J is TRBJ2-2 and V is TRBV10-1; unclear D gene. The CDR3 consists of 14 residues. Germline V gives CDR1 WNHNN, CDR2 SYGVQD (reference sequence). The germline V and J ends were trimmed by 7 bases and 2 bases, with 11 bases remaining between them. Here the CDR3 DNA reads TGCGCCAGCACCCCCCGTCTTAACACCGGGGAGCTGTTTTTT. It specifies CASTPRLNTGELFF.

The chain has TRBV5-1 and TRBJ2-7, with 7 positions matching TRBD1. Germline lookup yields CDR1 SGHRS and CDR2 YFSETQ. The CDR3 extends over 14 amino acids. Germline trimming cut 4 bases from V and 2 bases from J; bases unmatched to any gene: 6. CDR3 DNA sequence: TGCGCCAGCAGCGGATCCGGGACAGCCTACGAGCAGTACTTC. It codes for CASSGSGTAYEQYF.

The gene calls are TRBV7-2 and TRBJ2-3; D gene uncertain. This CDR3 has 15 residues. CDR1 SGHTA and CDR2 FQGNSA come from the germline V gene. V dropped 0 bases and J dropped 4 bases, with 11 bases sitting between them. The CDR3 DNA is TGTGCCAGCAGCTTAGCTAGACTCATTCCAGATACGCAGTATTTT. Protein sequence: CASSLARLIPDTQYF.